This TCR beta chain emerged from a study of identical twins. MiXCR, run by TCRdb on the 5' RACE reads, gives a single entry per CDR3 protein. This table has about 890,000 distinct CDR3 sequences, 9% to 15% appearing once. With V trimmed by 7 bases and J by 4 bases, 9 bases remained unmatched. The CDR3 runs 16 residues. Looked up from germline, CDR1 is SGHVS and CDR2 is FNYEAQ. The count of this clonotype is one. Its matching antigen is unknown. Study-level results: Modelling approaches yielded underestimates of out-of-frame TCR alpha sharing between monozygotic twins.

These data also formed part of another study, on yellow fever vaccine responses in identical twins.

Source material: PBMCs. This clonotype was obtained from a young woman in good health. The rearrangement joins TRBV7-6 to TRBJ2-3, with 12 bases fitting TRBD2. The CDR3 bases are TGTGCCAGCACCGGAGCACTAGCGGGAGGTGCAGATACGCAGTATTTT. The encoded protein is CASTGALAGGADTQYF. Variable domain in full (rest from reference TRBV7-6 and TRBJ2-3): GAGVSQSPRYKVTKRGQDVALRCDPISGHVSLYWYRQALGQGPEFLTYFNYEAQQDKSGLPNDRFSAERPEGSISTLTIQRTEQRDSAMYRCASTGALAGGADTQYFGPGTRLTVL.